One and the same sample provided the 10 T cell receptor beta chains below, sequenced in a study of CD8 T cells in Susac syndrome. Random-hexamer reverse transcription was applied to about 0.5 to 1 ug RNA. TCRdb reanalysed the immunoSEQ multiplex PCR reads using MiXCR and keeps one entry per CDR3 protein. The sample holds approximately 180,000 distinct CDR3 sequences, about 95% seen once. Sequencing was carried out using CD4+ T cells from PBMCs. The source of these receptors is a human donor with Susac syndrome.

To note about this clonotype: One junction end disagrees with the germline gene, perhaps due to a read error. J is TRBJ2-7 and V is TRBV29-1; D unresolved. This CDR3 has 11 amino acids. CDR1 SQVTM and CDR2 ANQGSEA come from the germline V gene. The CDR3 DNA reads TGCAGCGCTGAACAGTCCTACGAGCAGTACTTC. It yields the protein CSAEQSYEQYF.

The V gene is TRBV15, the J gene TRBJ1-1, with D perhaps TRBD1 (5 bases). Germline CDR1 LNHNV, CDR2 YYDKDF (reference sequence). The CDR3 spans 15 residues. Trimming removed 1 base from V and 10 bases from J, with 19 bases in between. The CDR3 loop is CATSRGGQHYISAFF. The CDR3 DNA sequence: TGTGCCACCAGCAGAGGAGGACAACACTATATTTCAGCTTTCTTT. Filled out from reference TRBV15 and TRBJ1-1, the complete variable domain reads DAMVIQNPRYQVTQFGKPVTLSCSQTLNHNVMYWYQQKSSQAPKLLFHYYDKDFNNEADTPDNFQSRRPNTSFCFLDIRSPGLGDTAMYLCATSRGGQHYISAFFGQGTRLTVV.

V gene TRBV20-1 combines with J gene TRBJ2-4; D is possibly TRBD1 (6 bases). This CDR3 is built from 12 residues. The germline V and J ends were trimmed by 6 bases and 14 bases, with 20 bases remaining between them. Germline V gene data show CDR1 as DFQATT and CDR2 as SNEGSKA (reference sequence). CDR3 sequence reads: CSATSSTGSKYF. The DNA for the CDR3 is TGCAGTGCAACCTCCTCTACAGGGTCTAAGTACTTC.

The V call is TRBV6-5, the J call TRBJ1-1; 7 bases fit TRBD1. The germline V gene encodes CDR1 MNHEY and CDR2 SVGAGI. The CDR3 is made up of 14 amino acids. Trimming took 8 bases from V and 1 from J; bases not matched to a gene: 7. The CDR3, as DNA: TGTGCCAGCGGACAGGACATCGAGAACACTGAAGCTTTCTTT. This sequence encodes CASGQDIENTEAFF.

V is TRBV20-1 and J is TRBJ2-3, with D uncertain. V was cut by 5 bases and J by 6 bases, with 21 bases left in between. Germline V gives CDR1 DFQATT, CDR2 SNEGSKA (reference sequence). The CDR3 runs to 15 residues. The CDR3 reads CSAPFSRTRLDTQYF. CDR3 coding DNA: TGCAGTGCTCCCTTTTCGCGGACCCGATTGGATACGCAGTATTTT.

The gene calls are TRBV20-1 and TRBJ2-1; 12 nucleotides agree with TRBD2. The junction had 9 bases not matched to a gene; V was cut back by 6 bases and J by 6 bases. This CDR3 contains 15 residues. CDR1 DFQATT and CDR2 SNEGSKA come from the germline V gene (reference sequence). The CDR3 DNA reads TGCAGTGCCCCCCGACTAGCGGGGGCTTCCAATGAGCAGTTCTTC. Its protein product is CSAPRLAGASNEQFF.

The DNA for the CDR3 is TGCGCCAGCAGCTTACAGGGGGCGGCTGGGGCCAACGTCCTGACTTTC. It yields the protein CASSLQGAAGANVLTF. The rearrangement joins TRBV5-1 to TRBJ2-6, with 9 bases that match TRBD1. V shed 2 bases and J 2 bases; nucleotides not matched to a gene: 2. The CDR3 spans 16 residues. The V gene's germline CDR1 is SGHRS and CDR2 YFSETQ.

This sequence joins TRBV15 and TRBJ1-4; D is ambiguous. Trimming removed 0 bases at V and 3 bases at J, with 5 bases between. The CDR3 has 14 amino acids. Germline V lookup: CDR1 LNHNV, CDR2 YYDKDF (reference sequence). CDR3 in DNA: TGTGCCACCAGCAGAGAAACGGCTAATGAAAAACTGTTTTTT. This codes for CATSRETANEKLFF. Using reference TRBV15 and TRBJ1-4 for the parts outside the CDR3, the full variable domain is DAMVIQNPRYQVTQFGKPVTLSCSQTLNHNVMYWYQQKSSQAPKLLFHYYDKDFNNEADTPDNFQSRRPNTSFCFLDIRSPGLGDTAMYLCATSRETANEKLFFGSGTQLSVL.

The chain links TRBV7-9 to TRBJ2-1; weak D call: TRBD2 (6 bases). V lost 5 bases, J lost 6 bases, and 20 bases lay in between. This CDR3 has 16 residues. The germline V gene has CDR1 SEHNR and CDR2 FQNEAQ (reference sequence). CDR3 nucleotides: TGTGCCAGCAGCAACTACCGGGACTCCCGGGGCAATGAGCAGTTCTTC. This codes for CASSNYRDSRGNEQFF.

The rearrangement uses TRBV12-3 or TRBV12-4 and TRBJ1-2; D gene uncertain. Trimming shortened V by 3 bases and J by 2 bases, and 4 bases separated the two germline ends. The length of the CDR3 is 12 residues. The CDR3 loop reads CASSFRNYGYTF. The CDR3 nucleotides are TGTGCCAGCAGTTTTCGAAACTATGGCTACACCTTC.